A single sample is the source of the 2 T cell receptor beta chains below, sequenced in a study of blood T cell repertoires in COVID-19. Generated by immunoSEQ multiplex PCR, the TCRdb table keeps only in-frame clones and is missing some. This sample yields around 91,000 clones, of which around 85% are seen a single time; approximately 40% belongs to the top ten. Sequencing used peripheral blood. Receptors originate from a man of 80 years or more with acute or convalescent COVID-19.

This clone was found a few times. The DNA for the CDR3 is TGTGCCAGCAGCTTAGCCGGGAGCGACTACTACGAGCAGTACTTC. This codes for CASSLAGSDYYEQYF. The rearrangement joins TRBV7-2 to TRBJ2-7; D may be TRBD2 (6 bases). This CDR3 comprises 15 residues. Germline assignment: CDR1 SGHTA and CDR2 FQGNSA. The V gene lost 0 bases and the J gene lost 3 bases, with 12 bases spanning the gap.

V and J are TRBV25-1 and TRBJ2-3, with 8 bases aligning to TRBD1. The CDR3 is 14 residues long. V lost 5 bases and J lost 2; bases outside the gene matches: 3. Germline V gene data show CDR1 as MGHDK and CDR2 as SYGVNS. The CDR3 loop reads CASSRTGFTDTQYF. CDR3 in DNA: TGTGCCAGCAGTAGGACAGGGTTCACAGATACGCAGTATTTT.